This passage covers 3 T cell receptor beta chains from one sample sequenced in a study of T cells in women clearing cervical HPV infection. Generated by immunoSEQ multiplex PCR, the TCRdb table keeps only in-frame clones and is missing some. The sample's table shows 23,000 or so clones. Sequenced material: blood buffy coat. Receptors originate from a woman between 18 and 70 years old with a cervical HPV16 infection that either progressed to CIN3+ or cleared (not recorded which).

Of note for this clone: The CDR3 end falls 3 residues outside the read, so it is completed with the germline J gene. This chain connects TRBV7-9 to TRBJ2-7; D call uncertain. This CDR3 spans 13 amino acids. Germline-derived CDR1 and CDR2 are SEHNR and FQNEAQ (reference sequence). Trimming removed 1 base at V and 6 bases at J, with 10 bases between. Incomplete CDR3 DNA: TGTGCCAGCAGCTTAGTCCGATCAGGCGAG. It yields the protein CASSLVRSGE. The whole CDR3 reads CASSLVRSGEQYF.

About this clone: The read comes to an end 3 residues before the CDR3 does, leaving the germline J gene to fill in the end. This rearrangement joins TRBV7-9 to TRBJ2-1; TRBD2 agrees at 10 bases. Germline V gives CDR1 SEHNR, CDR2 FQNEAQ (reference sequence). CDR3 length: 14 residues. V gave up 9 bases and J gave up 4 bases; unmatched junction bases: 6. The CDR3 protein is CASSLAGVYNEQFF. The CDR3 bases that were read are TGTGCCAGTTCGCTAGCGGGAGTTTACAATGAG. Using reference TRBV7-9 and TRBJ2-1 for the parts outside the CDR3, the full variable domain is DTGVSQNPRHKITKRGQNVTFRCDPISEHNRLYWYRQTLGQGPEFLTYFQNEAQLEKSRLLSDRFSAERPKGSFSTLEIQRTEQGDSAMYLCASSLAGVYNEQFFGPGTRLTVL.

Comments on this clone: The read ends 3 residues before the CDR3 terminus; that terminus is restored from the germline J gene. The rearrangement joins TRBV5-1 to TRBJ2-3; no definite D call. Germline V lookup: CDR1 SGHRS, CDR2 YFSETQ. The CDR3 runs 11 residues. Trimming took off 4 bases at V and 3 bases at J, with 3 bases between the two ends. CDR3 residues: CASSLTDTQYF. The part of the CDR3 DNA that was read is TGCGCCAGCAGCCTAACAGATACG.